This TCR beta chain comes out of a study of Ad26.COV2.S vaccination and SARS-CoV-2 variants. Findings and limits, study-wide: Researchers reported similar non-spike TCR breadth in vaccine and placebo recipients. Quantification of TCR breadth and depth may have yielded underestimates of total T cell responses. Following vaccination, spike-specific CD8+ and CD4+ T cell responses reportedly exhibited substantial breadth.

Treatment noted: roughly 19 received Ad26.COV2.S at low or high dose, single or two shots; several received placebo; per-sample allocation not given. Following the first vaccine or placebo injection, samples were taken on day 63. Vaccination used an Ad26 vector expressing Wuhan-strain SARS-CoV-2 spike. Assay used: immunoSEQ multiplex PCR; TCRdb lists only in-frame clones, some missing. The sample yields around 450,000 clones, roughly nine tenths seen once. Details on this clone: Antigen unknown.

The starting material was peripheral blood, obtained in a trial of Ad26.COV2.S vaccine versus placebo. The TCR comes from a person between 18 and 59 years old who received the Ad26.COV2.S COVID-19 vaccine or a placebo.

Here the CDR3 reads CASSLGLAGEETQYF. The DNA for the CDR3 is TGTGCCAGCAGCCTCGGACTAGCGGGGGAAGAGACCCAGTACTTC. This chain links TRBV9 with TRBJ2-5; 13 bases line up with TRBD2. The CDR3 loop spans 15 amino acids. The germline CDR1 and CDR2 sequences are SGDLS and YYNGEE. With 4 bases clipped from V and 3 bases from J, the junction kept 3 bases outside the gene matches.